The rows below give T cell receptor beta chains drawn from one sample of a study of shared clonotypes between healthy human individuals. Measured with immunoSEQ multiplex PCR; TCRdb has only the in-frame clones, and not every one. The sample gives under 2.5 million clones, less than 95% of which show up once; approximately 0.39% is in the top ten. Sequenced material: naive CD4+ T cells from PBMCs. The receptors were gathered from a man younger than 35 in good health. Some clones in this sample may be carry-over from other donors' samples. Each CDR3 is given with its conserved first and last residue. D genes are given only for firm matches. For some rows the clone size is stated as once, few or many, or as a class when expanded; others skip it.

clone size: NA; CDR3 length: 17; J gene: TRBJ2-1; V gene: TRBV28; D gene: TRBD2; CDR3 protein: CASSSGAGGPVRGEQFF; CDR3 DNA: TGTGCCAGCAGTTCTGGAGCGGGAGGGCCAGTCCGGGGCGAGCAGTTCTTC
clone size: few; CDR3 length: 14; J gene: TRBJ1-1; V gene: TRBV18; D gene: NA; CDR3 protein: CASSPLGGRTEAFF; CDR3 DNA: TGTGCCAGCTCACCCTTGGGGGGACGGACTGAAGCTTTCTTT
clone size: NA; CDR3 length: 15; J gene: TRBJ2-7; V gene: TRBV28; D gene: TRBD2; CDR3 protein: CASTSSASGNYEQYF; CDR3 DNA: TGTGCCAGCACCTCTTCCGCTAGCGGGAATTACGAGCAGTACTTC
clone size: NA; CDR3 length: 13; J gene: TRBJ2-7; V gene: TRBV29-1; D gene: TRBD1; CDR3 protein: CSVGDRGSYEQYF; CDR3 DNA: TGCAGCGTGGGGGACAGGGGATCCTACGAGCAGTACTTC
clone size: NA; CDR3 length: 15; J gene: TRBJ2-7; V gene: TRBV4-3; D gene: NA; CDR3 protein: CASSQNPDSLYEQYF; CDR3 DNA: TGCGCCAGCAGCCAGAACCCCGACAGTCTCTACGAGCAGTACTTC
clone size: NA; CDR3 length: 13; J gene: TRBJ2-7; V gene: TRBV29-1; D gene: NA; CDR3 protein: CSVGWGLTYEQYF; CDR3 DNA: TGCAGCGTTGGGTGGGGACTGACCTACGAGCAGTACTTC
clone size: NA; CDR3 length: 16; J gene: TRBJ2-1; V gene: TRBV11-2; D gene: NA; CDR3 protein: CASSSSGYSSYNEQFF; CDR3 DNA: TGTGCCAGCAGCTCCAGCGGTTATAGCTCCTACAATGAGCAGTTCTTC
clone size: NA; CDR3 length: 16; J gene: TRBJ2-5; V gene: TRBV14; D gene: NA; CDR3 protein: CASSQLFGGEGETQYF; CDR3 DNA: TGTGCCAGCAGCCAACTCTTCGGGGGCGAGGGGGAGACCCAGTACTTC
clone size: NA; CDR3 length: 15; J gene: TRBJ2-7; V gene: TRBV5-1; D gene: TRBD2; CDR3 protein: CASSSGGTRSHEQYF; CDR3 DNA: TGCGCCAGCAGCTCGGGGGGGACTAGGTCCCACGAGCAGTACTTC
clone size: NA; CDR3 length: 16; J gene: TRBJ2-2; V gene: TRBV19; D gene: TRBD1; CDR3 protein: CASSARGQGNTGELFF; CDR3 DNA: TGTGCCAGTAGTGCCCGCGGACAGGGGAACACCGGGGAGCTGTTTTTT
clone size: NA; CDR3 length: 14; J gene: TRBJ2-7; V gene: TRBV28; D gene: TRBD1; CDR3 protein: CASSLYGTAYEQYF; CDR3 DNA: TGTGCCAGCAGTTTATACGGGACAGCCTACGAGCAGTACTTC
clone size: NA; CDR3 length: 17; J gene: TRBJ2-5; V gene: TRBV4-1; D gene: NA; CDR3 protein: CASSQVLGLLVSETQYF; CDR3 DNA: TGCGCCAGCAGCCAAGTTCTAGGGCTCCTCGTGTCAGAGACCCAGTACTTC
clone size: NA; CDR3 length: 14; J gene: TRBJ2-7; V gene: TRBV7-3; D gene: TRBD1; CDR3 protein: CASSWDRDTYEQYF; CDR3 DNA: TGTGCCAGCAGCTGGGACAGGGATACCTACGAGCAGTACTTC
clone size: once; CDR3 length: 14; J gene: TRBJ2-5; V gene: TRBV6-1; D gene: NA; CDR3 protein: CASSEGRGEKTQYF; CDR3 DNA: TGTGCCAGCAGTGAAGGGAGAGGAGAGAAGACCCAGTACTTC
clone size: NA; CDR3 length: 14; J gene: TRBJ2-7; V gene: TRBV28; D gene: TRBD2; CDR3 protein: CASEDSGSSYEQYF; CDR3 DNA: TGTGCCAGCGAGGACAGCGGGAGCTCCTACGAGCAGTACTTC
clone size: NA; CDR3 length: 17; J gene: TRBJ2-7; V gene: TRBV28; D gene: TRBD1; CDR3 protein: CASSLSLNGTGSYEQYF; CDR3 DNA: TGTGCCAGCAGTTTATCGCTGAACGGGACAGGGTCCTACGAGCAGTACTTC
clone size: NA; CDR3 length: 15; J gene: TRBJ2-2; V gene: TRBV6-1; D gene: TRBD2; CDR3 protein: CASSDRGVNTGELFF; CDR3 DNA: TGTGCCAGCAGTGATCGGGGGGTGAACACCGGGGAGCTGTTTTTT
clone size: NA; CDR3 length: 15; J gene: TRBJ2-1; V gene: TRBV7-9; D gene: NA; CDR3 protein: CASSLAGRGYNEQFF; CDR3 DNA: TGTGCCAGCAGCTTAGCGGGTCGGGGTTACAATGAGCAGTTCTTC
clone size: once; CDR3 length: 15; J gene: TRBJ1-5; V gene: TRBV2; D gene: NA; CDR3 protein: CASSEDGWGNQPQHF; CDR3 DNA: TGTGCCAGCAGTGAGGACGGGTGGGGCAATCAGCCCCAGCATTTT
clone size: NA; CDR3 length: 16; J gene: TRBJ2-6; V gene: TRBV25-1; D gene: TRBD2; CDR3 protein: CASTEAGGLGANVLTF; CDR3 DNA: TGTGCCAGCACCGAAGCGGGGGGGCTGGGGGCCAACGTCCTGACTTTC
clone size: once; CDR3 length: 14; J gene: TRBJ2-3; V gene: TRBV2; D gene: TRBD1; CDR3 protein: CAARGSLSTDTQYF; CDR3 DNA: TGTGCCGCCAGGGGGAGCCTTAGCACAGATACGCAGTATTTT
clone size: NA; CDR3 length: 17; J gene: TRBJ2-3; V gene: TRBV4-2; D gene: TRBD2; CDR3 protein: CASSQESGRGPADTQYF; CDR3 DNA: TGTGCCAGCAGCCAAGAAAGCGGGAGAGGGCCGGCAGATACGCAGTATTTT
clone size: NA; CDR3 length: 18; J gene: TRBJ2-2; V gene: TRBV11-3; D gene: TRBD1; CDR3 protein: CASSPTGGQASNTGELFF; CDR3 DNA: TGTGCCAGCAGCCCCACGGGTGGACAGGCCTCGAACACCGGGGAGCTGTTTTTT
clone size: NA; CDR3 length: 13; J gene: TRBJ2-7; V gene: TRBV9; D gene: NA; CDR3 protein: CASSLQTTGEQYF; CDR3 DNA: TGTGCCAGCAGCCTCCAGACCACTGGGGAGCAGTACTTC
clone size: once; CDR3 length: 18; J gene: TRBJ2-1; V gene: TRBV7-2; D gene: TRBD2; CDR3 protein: CASSLGRVLAGGRNEQFF; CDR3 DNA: TGTGCCAGCAGCTTAGGAAGAGTTCTAGCGGGAGGGCGCAATGAGCAGTTCTTC
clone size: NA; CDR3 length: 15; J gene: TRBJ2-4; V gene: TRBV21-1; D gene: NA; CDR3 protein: CASARGTSEDDIQYF; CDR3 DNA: TGTGCCAGCGCGAGAGGGACTAGCGAAGATGACATTCAGTACTTC
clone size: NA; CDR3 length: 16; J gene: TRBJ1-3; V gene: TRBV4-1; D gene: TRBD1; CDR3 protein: CASSQEGTVSPNTIYF; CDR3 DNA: TGCGCCAGCAGCCAAGAGGGGACAGTTAGCCCCAACACCATATATTTT
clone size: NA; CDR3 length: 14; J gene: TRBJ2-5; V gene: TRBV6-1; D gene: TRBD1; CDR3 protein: CASTRDRVQETQYF; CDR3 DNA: TGTGCCAGCACGAGAGACAGGGTCCAGGAGACCCAGTACTTC
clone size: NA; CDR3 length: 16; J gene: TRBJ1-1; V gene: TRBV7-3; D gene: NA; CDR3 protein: CASSPSGRHMNTEAFF; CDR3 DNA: TGTGCCAGCAGCCCGTCCGGCAGACACATGAACACTGAAGCTTTCTTT